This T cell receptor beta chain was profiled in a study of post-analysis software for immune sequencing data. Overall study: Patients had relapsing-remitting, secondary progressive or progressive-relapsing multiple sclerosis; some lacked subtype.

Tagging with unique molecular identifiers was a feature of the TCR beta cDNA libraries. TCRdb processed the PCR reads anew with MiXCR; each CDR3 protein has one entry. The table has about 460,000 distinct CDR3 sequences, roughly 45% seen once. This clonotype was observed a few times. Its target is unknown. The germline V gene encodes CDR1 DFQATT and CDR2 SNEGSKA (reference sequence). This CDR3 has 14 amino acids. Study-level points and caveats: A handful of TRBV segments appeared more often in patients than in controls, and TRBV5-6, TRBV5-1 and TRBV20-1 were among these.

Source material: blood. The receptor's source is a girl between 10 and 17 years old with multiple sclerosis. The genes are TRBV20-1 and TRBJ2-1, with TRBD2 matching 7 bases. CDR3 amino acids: CSGLLPGGNNEQFF. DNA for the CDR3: TGCAGCGGTTTGCTACCGGGAGGAAACAATGAGCAGTTCTTC.